This entry concerns a single T cell receptor beta chain. Its antigen remains unknown. This table comes from immunoSEQ multiplex PCR, and its TCRdb copy is limited to in-frame clones, with some not included. The sample contains roughly 100,000 clones, approximately 88% of which appear only once. This CDR3 has 15 residues. Trimming removed 6 bases from V and 2 bases from J, with 16 bases in between. CDR1 and CDR2 from the germline V gene are MNHEY and SMNVEV (reference sequence). These data originate in a study of T cell responses to AZD1222 COVID-19 vaccine. Findings and caveats of the study: Dominant at 160-218 and 743-854, vaccine-associated CD4 TCRs also spanned spike. Donors were chiefly white British, with a greater number of females, and clonal diversity was perhaps underestimated. Repertoires were obtained only post-peak T cell response.

This sequence originates from an adult in good health. This chain joins TRBV27 and TRBJ2-5; D gene uncertain. The sample was peripheral blood, taken on day 0 of AZD1222 vaccination. For the CDR3, the DNA is TGTGCCAGCAGACCCTTGGTCCAGGTACAAGAGACCCAGTACTTC. Its protein product is CASRPLVQVQETQYF.